What follows are 8 T cell receptor beta chains derived from one specimen sequenced in a study of T cell repertoires in cytomegalovirus infection. Via MiXCR, TCRdb re-called the reads, giving one row per CDR3 protein. Among about 830,000 distinct CDR3 sequences, 32% were seen once, and the ten largest hold 12%. Their antigen targets remain unknown. The material sequenced was cultured CD8+ T cells from PBMCs, taken from culture after CMV antigen stimulation. The receptors stem from a human donor in good health (CMV status not recorded). Some clones in this sample may be carry-over from other donors' samples.

The chain couples TRBV6-2 or TRBV6-3 to TRBJ1-1, with 9 bases lining up with TRBD1. CDR3 length equals 17 residues. Germline CDR1 MNHEY, CDR2 SVGEGT. Trimming at V came to 6 bases and at J to 1 base, leaving 12 bases not matched to a gene. The CDR3 coding sequence is TGTGCCAGCAGACGGGACAGGGACGGTGTATGGAACACTGAAGCTTTCTTT. Its translation: CASRRDRDGVWNTEAFF.

The sample holds a few counts of this clonotype. The chain employs TRBV4-2 and TRBJ2-3; possibly TRBD2 for D (5 bases). Germline V CDR1 and CDR2: LGHNA, YNFKEQ. The CDR3 has 14 amino acids. With 0 bases removed from V and 3 bases from J, the gap between germline ends came to 7 bases. The CDR3 spells CASSQDSGTDTQYF. In DNA, the CDR3 is TGTGCCAGCAGCCAAGATTCGGGAACAGATACGCAGTATTTT.

The chain has TRBV7-9 and TRBJ2-2; D might be TRBD1 (7 bases). Trimming took off 4 bases at V and 8 bases at J, with 11 bases between the two ends. This CDR3 spans 13 amino acids. Germline loops: CDR1 SEHNR, CDR2 FQNEAQ (reference sequence). Here the CDR3 reads CASSSAGQGELFF. CDR3 nucleotide sequence: TGTGCCAGCAGCTCCGCGGGACAGGGGGAGCTGTTTTTT.

CDR3 in amino acids: CASSLEVAGGRDEQFF. CDR3 bases: TGTGCCAGCAGCTTGGAGGTAGCGGGGGGCCGGGATGAGCAGTTCTTC. The V call is TRBV7-6, the J call TRBJ2-1; 10 positions match TRBD2. Looked up from germline, CDR1 is SGHVS and CDR2 is FNYEAQ. CDR3 length: 16 amino acids. V lost 3 bases and J lost 8; bases outside the gene matches: 10.

The CDR3 DNA sequence: TGTGCCAGCCCCTCGCATTCACCCCTCCACTTT. It encodes CASPSHSPLHF. The chain links TRBV6-1 to TRBJ1-6; D not resolved. CDR1 MNHNS and CDR2 SASEGT come from the germline V gene. Trimming shortened V by 8 bases and J by 8 bases, and 7 bases separated the two germline ends. The CDR3 runs to 11 residues.

The table lists this clonotype with many counts. The CDR3 coding sequence is TGTGCCAGCAGTTCCCCGGGCCTCCGTGGCACAGATACGCAGTATTTT. It codes for CASSSPGLRGTDTQYF. This rearrangement joins TRBV12-3 or TRBV12-4 to TRBJ2-3, with D uncertain. V gave up 4 bases and J gave up 1 base, with 15 bases separating them. The CDR3 totals 16 residues.

The table lists this clonotype with a few counts. The J gene is TRBJ1-5, the V gene TRBV27; 8 bases map to TRBD1. Per germline, CDR1 MNHEY and CDR2 SMNVEV (reference sequence). This CDR3 comprises 13 residues. V shed 5 bases, J shed 6 bases, and the junction held 3 bases outside the gene matches. CDR3 region: CASSMTGVQPQHF. CDR3 nucleotide sequence: TGTGCCAGCAGTATGACAGGGGTTCAGCCCCAGCATTTT.

The V gene is TRBV5-4, the J gene TRBJ2-5, with 8 bases matching TRBD2. The CDR3 spans 15 residues. Germline loops: CDR1 SGHNT, CDR2 YYREEE (reference sequence). The J segment lost 1 base and the V segment lost 5 bases, leaving 7 bases of the junction unmatched. CDR3 region: CASRGTSGAQETQYF. The CDR3 region has the DNA TGTGCCAGCAGGGGGACTAGTGGGGCCCAAGAGACCCAGTACTTC. Full variable domain (rest looked up from reference TRBV5-4 and TRBJ2-5): ETGVTQSPTHLIKTRGQQVTLRCSSQSGHNTVSWYQQALGQGPQFIFQYYREEENGRGNFPPRFSGLQFPNYSSELNVNALELDDSALYLCASRGTSGAQETQYFGPGTRLLVL.